The 28 T cell receptor beta chains listed next were all sequenced from one sample in a study of control samples from healthy donors and cancer patients. The data were produced by immunoSEQ multiplex PCR, yet TCRdb's version contains in-frame clones alone and is incomplete. The data show around 250,000 clones, 82% seen once. Input material: PBMCs. These receptors were taken from a woman aged 60-70 years with lung cancer.

This clone was observed once. The chain combines TRBV29-1 with TRBJ2-7, with TRBD1 identical over 7 bases. Per germline, CDR1 SQVTM and CDR2 ANQGSEA. V dropped 7 bases and J dropped 0; count of bases not matched to a gene: 3. The CDR3 sequence is 12 residues long. The CDR3 loop is CSARDSSYEQYF. CDR3 DNA sequence: TGCAGCGCCCGGGACAGCTCCTACGAGCAGTACTTC.

This clone was seen only once. The chain recombines TRBV4-1 with TRBJ1-2; D perhaps matches TRBD1 (5 bases). This CDR3 is 16 amino acids long. Trimming shortened V by 0 bases and J by 3 bases, and 14 bases separated the two germline ends. Germline CDR1 reads MGHRA; CDR2 reads YSYEKL. In nucleotides, the CDR3 is TGCGCCAGCAGCCAAGATAGCCCGGGGCATTACTATGGCTACACCTTC. Translation gives CASSQDSPGHYYGYTF.

A single count supports this clone. V usage is TRBV6-1 and J usage is TRBJ2-5; D is ambiguous. Germline V gene data show CDR1 as MNHNS and CDR2 as SASEGT. The CDR3 has 14 amino acids. Deletions cut 1 base from V and 4 bases from J, with 10 bases between. CDR3 sequence (DNA): TGTGCCAGCAGTGAAGGGCCCGCCCGAGAGACCCAGTACTTC. It translates to CASSEGPARETQYF.

This clone was seen a single time. The V and J genes are TRBV5-8 and TRBJ1-5; D not certain. Trimming removed 4 bases from V and 0 bases from J, with 11 bases in between. This CDR3 comprises 15 residues. The V gene's germline CDR1 is SGHTS and CDR2 YDEGEE. The CDR3 is CASSRWTVSNQPQHF. The CDR3, as DNA: TGTGCCAGCAGCCGCTGGACGGTTAGCAATCAGCCCCAGCATTTT.

The V call is TRBV5-1, the J call TRBJ2-6; D is uncertain. The CDR3 is made up of 15 amino acids. Trimming cost V 0 bases and J 2 bases, with 6 bases left between them. Germline CDR1 reads SGHRS; CDR2 reads YFSETQ. CDR3 protein: CASSLEGTGANVLTF. The CDR3 region has the DNA TGCGCCAGCAGCTTGGAAGGGACTGGGGCCAACGTCCTGACTTTC.

This chain joins TRBV3-1 (or the pseudogene TRBV3-2) and TRBJ2-1; 10 nucleotides line up with TRBD1. Trimming removed 6 bases from V and 7 bases from J; junction bases left unmatched: 9. CDR1 and CDR2 (germline): LGHDT, YNNKEL (reference sequence). The CDR3 has 15 amino acids. The CDR3 DNA sequence: TGTGCCAGCAGTCCTCGCGACAGGGGGCAGAATGAGCAGTTCTTC. This codes for CASSPRDRGQNEQFF.

The chain joins TRBV7-3 to TRBJ2-1; TRBD2 might be the D (5 bases). The CDR3 is 16 residues long. Trimming left V 4 bases short and J 10 bases short, with 23 bases between. CDR1 SGHTA and CDR2 FQGTGA come from the germline V gene. The CDR3 loop reads CASSSFAAPGDREQFF. The CDR3 bases are TGTGCCAGCAGCTCCTTCGCGGCCCCCGGGGATCGGGAGCAGTTCTTC.

This clone has just one count. The chain has TRBV19 and TRBJ1-2; D might be TRBD1 (5 bases). CDR3 length equals 14 residues. Germline V gene data show CDR1 as LNHDA and CDR2 as SQIVND (reference sequence). Trimming cost V 5 bases and J 5 bases, with 15 bases left between them. The CDR3 reads CASSPNLWGYGYTF. The CDR3 bases are TGTGCCAGTAGTCCCAATCTTTGGGGGTATGGCTACACCTTC.

This chain connects TRBV7-3 to TRBJ1-1; weak D call: TRBD1 (5 bases). The V gene's germline CDR1 is SGHTA and CDR2 FQGTGA. With 5 bases removed from V and 5 bases from J, the gap between germline ends came to 18 bases. The CDR3 runs to 15 residues. The CDR3 DNA follows: TGTGCCAGCAGCCCCAGCGGCCAGGGTGTTACTGAAGCTTTCTTT. Protein product: CASSPSGQGVTEAFF.

This chain joins TRBV9 and TRBJ2-3; no definite D call. Germline CDR1 is SGDLS and CDR2 is YYNGEE. The germline V and J ends were trimmed by 0 bases and 5 bases, with 7 bases remaining between them. This CDR3 contains 13 residues. The CDR3 sequence: CASSVDSGDTQYF. The DNA for the CDR3 is TGTGCCAGCAGCGTAGATTCAGGAGATACGCAGTATTTT.

The V call is TRBV28, the J call TRBJ1-5, with a tentative D call TRBD1 (6 bases). The CDR3 contains 14 residues. V was cut by 6 bases and J by 4 bases, with 13 bases left in between. The germline CDR1 and CDR2 sequences are MDHEN and SYDVKM. CDR3 amino acids: CASRTAGENQPQHF. The CDR3 DNA is TGTGCCAGCAGAACTGCAGGGGAAAATCAGCCCCAGCATTTT.

The chain combines TRBV7-8 with TRBJ1-1; 7 bases match TRBD1. Trimming cost V 4 bases and J 1 base; bases outside gene matches: 0. The V gene's germline CDR1 is SGHVS and CDR2 FQNEAQ. The CDR3 has 13 residues. CDR3 sequence reads: CASSWDRNTEAFF. CDR3 nucleotides: TGTGCCAGCAGCTGGGACAGGAACACTGAAGCTTTCTTT.

The chain combines TRBV9 with TRBJ2-2; no clear D gene. The CDR3 is made up of 15 amino acids. Per germline, CDR1 SGDLS and CDR2 YYNGEE. V dropped 0 bases and J dropped 1 base, with 7 bases sitting between them. The CDR3 reads CASSVVPENTGELFF. The CDR3 DNA follows: TGTGCCAGCAGCGTAGTTCCAGAGAACACCGGGGAGCTGTTTTTT.

This clone was seen more than once but under ten times. The chain couples TRBV6-5 to TRBJ1-6, with D uncertain. The CDR3 consists of 15 residues. Germline values: CDR1 MNHEY, CDR2 SVGAGI. V was cut by 0 bases and J by 8 bases, with 11 bases left in between. CDR3 bases: TGTGCCAGCAGTTACTCGTCTTCAGCTTATTCACCCCTCCACTTT. Translation: CASSYSSSAYSPLHF.

J is TRBJ2-2 and V is TRBV7-2, with D perhaps matching TRBD1 (5 bases). The CDR3 totals 14 residues. V was shortened by 2 bases and J by 7 bases, with 11 bases between the two germline ends. The V gene's germline CDR1 is SGHTA and CDR2 FQGNSA. CDR3 in amino acids: CASSLSRVGGELFF. For the CDR3, the DNA is TGTGCCAGCAGCTTAAGCAGGGTCGGCGGGGAGCTGTTTTTT.

The V and J genes are TRBV28 and TRBJ2-1; the D call may be TRBD1 or TRBD2 (5 bases each). V gave up 8 bases and J gave up 7 bases, with 15 bases separating them. The germline gives CDR1 MDHEN, CDR2 SYDVKM. The CDR3 extends over 13 amino acids. CDR3 loop: CASQGWGRNEQFF. The CDR3 DNA is TGTGCCAGCCAGGGTTGGGGGAGAAATGAGCAGTTCTTC.

This clone turned up a few times. The V and J genes are TRBV6-6 and TRBJ2-7; 8 nucleotides match TRBD1. Germline V lookup: CDR1 MNHNY, CDR2 SVGAGI (reference sequence). This CDR3 is built from 13 residues. Germline trimming cut 7 bases from V and 6 bases from J; bases unmatched to any gene: 8. CDR3 in amino acids: CASMDRDSGEQYF. The CDR3 nucleotides are TGTGCCAGCATGGACAGGGATTCGGGCGAGCAGTACTTC.

The rearrangement uses TRBV6-5 and TRBJ2-2; D gene ambiguous. Per germline, CDR1 MNHEY and CDR2 SVGAGI. The ends were cut back, 5 bases at V and 3 bases at J, with 10 bases in the middle. The CDR3 contains 14 residues. The DNA for the CDR3 is TGTGCCAGCAGTCTTGGACGTGACACCGGGGAGCTGTTTTTT. Translating it yields CASSLGRDTGELFF.

The V call is TRBV30, the J call TRBJ2-2; the match to TRBD1 covers 10 bases. The CDR3 is 19 amino acids. Trimming took 1 base from V and 4 from J; bases not matched to a gene: 15. Germline V gene lookup returns CDR1 GTSNPN and CDR2 SVGIG (reference sequence). CDR3 amino acids: CAWSALPGQGLRSTGELFF. Written as DNA, the CDR3 is TGTGCCTGGAGTGCCCTCCCGGGACAGGGGTTACGTTCCACCGGGGAGCTGTTTTTT.

J is TRBJ1-4 and V is TRBV24-1; perhaps TRBD1 as D (5 bases). The V gene lost 4 bases and the J gene lost 3 bases, with 11 bases spanning the gap. CDR3 size: 15 residues. Germline CDR1 is KGHDR and CDR2 is SFDVKD. The CDR3 protein is CATSDGTASNEKLFF. CDR3 DNA: TGTGCCACCAGTGACGGGACGGCCTCTAATGAAAAACTGTTTTTT.

The chain combines TRBV2 with TRBJ2-2, with D perhaps TRBD1 or TRBD2 (5 bases each). CDR1 SNHLY and CDR2 FYNNEI come from the germline V gene. The ends were cut back, 5 bases at V and 2 bases at J, with 15 bases in the middle. The CDR3 runs to 16 residues. CDR3 in DNA: TGTGCCAGCAGTAAAGAGGGGCTACGCAACACCGGGGAGCTGTTTTTT. Translation gives CASSKEGLRNTGELFF.

The chain recombines TRBV5-6 with TRBJ1-6, with a weak D call TRBD1 (5 bases). The CDR3 is made up of 15 amino acids. Trimming cost V 0 bases and J 9 bases, with 13 bases left between them. The germline gives CDR1 SGHDT, CDR2 YYEEEE. CDR3 DNA: TGTGCCAGCAGCTTGGGGAGGGGATGGGGTTCACCCCTCCACTTT. Protein product: CASSLGRGWGSPLHF.

This chain uses TRBV3-1 (or the pseudogene TRBV3-2) with TRBJ1-1; tentatively, D is TRBD1 (6 bases). Germline values: CDR1 LGHDT, CDR2 YNNKEL (reference sequence). The V end was cut by 4 bases, the J end by 6 bases, with 24 bases between. This CDR3 is 17 amino acids long. CDR3 in amino acids: CASSRLSTDREGAEAFF. In DNA form, the CDR3 reads TGTGCCAGCAGCCGACTATCCACGGACAGAGAGGGAGCTGAAGCTTTCTTT.

This clone appeared once. The gene calls are TRBV10-3 and TRBJ2-1, with D hard to call. This CDR3 has 12 amino acids. Germline V gene data show CDR1 as ENHRY and CDR2 as SYGVKD. V lost 4 bases, J lost 13 bases, and 14 bases lay in between. The CDR3 reads CAISGRTPEQFF. CDR3 sequence (DNA): TGTGCCATCAGTGGCCGCACGCCGGAACAGTTCTTC.

The chain has TRBV28 and TRBJ2-2; tentatively, D is TRBD1 or TRBD2 (6 bases each). Trimming cost V 5 bases and J 0 bases, with 13 bases left between them. Germline V gene data show CDR1 as MDHEN and CDR2 as SYDVKM. The CDR3 is 16 residues long. The CDR3 DNA reads TGTGCCAGCAGTCCCTCGGGGGCCCCGAACACCGGGGAGCTGTTTTTT. Its translation is CASSPSGAPNTGELFF.

V and J are TRBV5-6 and TRBJ2-1, with 7 bases that match TRBD2. Germline V gene data show CDR1 as SGHDT and CDR2 as YYEEEE. CDR3 size: 15 residues. V shed 0 bases, J shed 5 bases, and the junction held 5 bases outside the gene matches. CDR3 in amino acids: CASSLGAGVHNEQFF. CDR3 DNA sequence: TGTGCCAGCAGCTTGGGGGCGGGAGTTCACAATGAGCAGTTCTTC.

This chain joins TRBV5-8 and TRBJ2-1; tentatively, D is TRBD1 (7 bases). The CDR3 runs to 15 residues. Germline V gene data show CDR1 as SGHTS and CDR2 as YDEGEE. Trimming cost V 4 bases and J 0 bases, with 11 bases left between them. The CDR3 is CASSAGQRSYNEQFF. The CDR3 DNA follows: TGTGCCAGCAGCGCGGGACAGCGCTCCTACAATGAGCAGTTCTTC. The complete variable domain, with remaining parts taken from reference TRBV5-8 and TRBJ2-1, reads EAGVTQSPTHLIKTRGQQATLRCSPISGHTSVYWYQQALGLGLQFLLWYDEGEERNRGNFPPRFSGRQFPNYSSELNVNALELEDSALYLCASSAGQRSYNEQFFGPGTRLTVL.

The chain uses TRBV5-3 and TRBJ2-7, with 8 bases lining up with TRBD1. TRBV5-3 is an ORF, with its function uncertain. V lost 0 bases to trimming and J lost 5 bases; unmatched junction nucleotides: 10. There are 16 residues in the CDR3. As DNA, the CDR3 is TGTGCCAGAAGCTTGGTTCGGGACAGGAAAAGGAACGAGCAGTACTTC. Residues: CARSLVRDRKRNEQYF.